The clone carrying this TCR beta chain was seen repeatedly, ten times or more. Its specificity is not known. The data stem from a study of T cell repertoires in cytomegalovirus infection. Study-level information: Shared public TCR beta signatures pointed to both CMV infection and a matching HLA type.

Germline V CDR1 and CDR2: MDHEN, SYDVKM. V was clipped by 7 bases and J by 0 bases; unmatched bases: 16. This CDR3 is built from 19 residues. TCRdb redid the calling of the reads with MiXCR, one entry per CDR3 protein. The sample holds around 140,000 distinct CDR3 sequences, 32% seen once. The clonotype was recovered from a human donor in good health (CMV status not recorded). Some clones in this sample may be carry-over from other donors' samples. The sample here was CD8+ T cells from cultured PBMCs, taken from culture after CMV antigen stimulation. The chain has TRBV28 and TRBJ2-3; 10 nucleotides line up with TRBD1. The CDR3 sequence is CASTPLGTGDYPSTDTQYF. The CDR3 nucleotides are TGTGCCAGCACCCCACTCGGGACAGGGGACTACCCTAGCACAGATACGCAGTATTTT.